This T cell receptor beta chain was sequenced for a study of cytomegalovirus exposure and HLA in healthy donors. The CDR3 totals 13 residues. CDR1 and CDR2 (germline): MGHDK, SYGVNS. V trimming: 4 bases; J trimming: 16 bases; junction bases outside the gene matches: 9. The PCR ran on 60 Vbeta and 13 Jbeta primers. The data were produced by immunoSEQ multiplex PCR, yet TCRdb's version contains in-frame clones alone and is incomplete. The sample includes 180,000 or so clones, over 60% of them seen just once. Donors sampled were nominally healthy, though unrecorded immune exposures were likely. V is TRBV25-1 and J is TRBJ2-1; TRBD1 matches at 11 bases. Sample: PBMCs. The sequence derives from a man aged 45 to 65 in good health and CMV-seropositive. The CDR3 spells CASSGDRGIGRFF. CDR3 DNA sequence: TGTGCCAGCAGTGGGGACAGGGGGATAGGGAGATTCTTC.